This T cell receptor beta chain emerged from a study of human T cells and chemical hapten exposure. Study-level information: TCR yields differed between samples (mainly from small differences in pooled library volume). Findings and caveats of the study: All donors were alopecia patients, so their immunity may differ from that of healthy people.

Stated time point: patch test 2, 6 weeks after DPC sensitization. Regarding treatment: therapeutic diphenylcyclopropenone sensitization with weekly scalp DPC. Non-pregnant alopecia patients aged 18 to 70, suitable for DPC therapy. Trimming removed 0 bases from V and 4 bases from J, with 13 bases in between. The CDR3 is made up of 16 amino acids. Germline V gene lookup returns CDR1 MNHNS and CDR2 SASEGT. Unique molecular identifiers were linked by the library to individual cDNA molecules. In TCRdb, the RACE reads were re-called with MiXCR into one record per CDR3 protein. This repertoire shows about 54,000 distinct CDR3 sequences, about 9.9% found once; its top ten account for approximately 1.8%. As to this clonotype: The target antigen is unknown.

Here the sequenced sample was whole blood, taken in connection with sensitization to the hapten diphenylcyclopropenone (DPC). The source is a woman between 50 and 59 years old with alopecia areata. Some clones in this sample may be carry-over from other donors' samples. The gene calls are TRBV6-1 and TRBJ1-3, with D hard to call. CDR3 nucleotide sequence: TGTGCCAGCAGTGAAGCCCCCGGGTTCCGAGGAAACACCATATATTTT. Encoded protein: CASSEAPGFRGNTIYF.